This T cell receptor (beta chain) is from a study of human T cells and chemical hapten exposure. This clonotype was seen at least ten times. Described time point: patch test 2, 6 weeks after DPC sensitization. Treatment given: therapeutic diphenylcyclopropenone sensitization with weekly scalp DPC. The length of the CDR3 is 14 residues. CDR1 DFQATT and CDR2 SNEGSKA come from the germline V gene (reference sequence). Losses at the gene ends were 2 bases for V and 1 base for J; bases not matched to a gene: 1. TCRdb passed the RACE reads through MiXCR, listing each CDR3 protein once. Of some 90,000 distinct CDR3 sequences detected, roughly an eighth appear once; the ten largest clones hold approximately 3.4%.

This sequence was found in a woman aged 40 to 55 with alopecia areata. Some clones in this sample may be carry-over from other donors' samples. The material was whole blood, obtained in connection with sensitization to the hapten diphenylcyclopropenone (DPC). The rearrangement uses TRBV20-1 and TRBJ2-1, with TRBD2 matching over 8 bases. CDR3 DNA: TGCAGTGCTAGACTAGCGGGTTCCTACAATGAGCAGTTCTTC. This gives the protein CSARLAGSYNEQFF.